These 29 T cell receptor beta chains share one sample of origin, sequenced in a study of blood T cell repertoires in COVID-19. Generated by immunoSEQ multiplex PCR, the TCRdb table keeps only in-frame clones and is missing some. The sample consists of around 500,000 clones, 80% to 90% of them appearing once. Input material: PBMCs or T cells enriched from blood (not recorded which). These TCRs come from a woman aged 60-75 years who had recovered from COVID-19.

This clone appeared a few times. Within the sample, other DNA sequences also encode this same CDR3. CDR3 DNA sequence: TGCGCCAGCAGCTTGACTGGGAACACCGGGGAGCTGTTTTTT. This codes for CASSLTGNTGELFF. The chain couples TRBV5-1 to TRBJ2-2; D not certain. Germline lookup yields CDR1 SGHRS and CDR2 YFSETQ. V lost 1 base, J lost 1 base, and 5 bases lay in between. CDR3 length equals 14 residues.

The chain couples TRBV5-1 to TRBJ2-6, with unresolved D. CDR1 is SGHRS, CDR2 YFSETQ, per germline. V gave up 0 bases and J gave up 1 base, with 20 bases separating them. The CDR3 sequence is 20 residues long. The CDR3 loop reads CASSLEWYLSARSGANVLTF. The CDR3 DNA reads TGCGCCAGCAGCTTGGAATGGTACCTCTCCGCTAGATCTGGGGCCAACGTCCTGACTTTC. Variable domain in full (rest from reference TRBV5-1 and TRBJ2-6): KAGVTQTPRYLIKTRGQQVTLSCSPISGHRSVSWYQQTPGQGLQFLFEYFSETQRNKGNFPGRFSGRQFSNSRSEMNVSTLELGDSALYLCASSLEWYLSARSGANVLTFGAGSRLTVL.

Comment on this clone: At the DNA level, this CDR3 is encoded by other sequences in the same sample as well. V gene TRBV5-1 combines with J gene TRBJ1-4; 7 bases are shared with TRBD1. The germline CDR1 and CDR2 sequences are SGHRS and YFSETQ. The CDR3 extends over 14 amino acids. Trimming cost V 3 bases and J 2 bases; bases outside gene matches: 1. Here the CDR3 DNA reads TGCGCCAGCAGCTCGGGACAGACTAATGAAAAACTGTTTTTT. This encodes CASSSGQTNEKLFF.

This rearrangement joins TRBV6-1 to TRBJ1-1, with no clear D. The CDR3 spans 17 residues. Germline assignment: CDR1 MNHNS and CDR2 SASEGT. V was clipped by 3 bases and J by 0 bases, with 17 bases between them. The CDR3 protein is CASSDPRWGALNTEAFF. The CDR3 bases are TGTGCCAGCAGTGATCCCCGCTGGGGAGCATTGAACACTGAAGCTTTCTTT.

The rearrangement joins TRBV3-1 (or the pseudogene TRBV3-2) to TRBJ1-4; maybe TRBD1 (6 bases). The germline V and J ends were trimmed by 7 bases and 13 bases, with 13 bases remaining between them. Germline V gene data show CDR1 as LGHDT and CDR2 as YNNKEL (reference sequence). This CDR3 contains 11 residues. CDR3 in DNA: TGTGCCAGCACAGAGGGGGGGAGACTGTTTTTT. Protein product: CASTEGGRLFF.

Concerning this clone: In the same sample, other DNA sequences code for this CDR3. The rearrangement joins TRBV5-1 to TRBJ1-4; the D gene is possibly TRBD1 (5 bases). This CDR3 comprises 14 residues. Trimming pared 0 bases from V and 5 bases from J, leaving 8 bases between. From germline, CDR1 is SGHRS and CDR2 YFSETQ. CDR3 sequence (DNA): TGCGCCAGCAGCTTGGCCGGGGGAAATGAAAAACTGTTTTTT. Its translation: CASSLAGGNEKLFF.

The chain joins TRBV2 to TRBJ2-2, with 8 bases lining up with TRBD1. The CDR3 length is 16 residues. Germline CDR1 and CDR2: SNHLY and FYNNEI. V dropped 3 bases and J dropped 6; count of bases not matched to a gene: 9. The CDR3 spells CASSDRGQGNAGELFF. In DNA, the CDR3 is TGTGCCAGCAGTGATAGAGGACAGGGTAACGCCGGGGAGCTGTTTTTT.

The chain carries TRBV19 and TRBJ1-1, with D unclear. The length of the CDR3 is 14 residues. The germline V gene has CDR1 LNHDA and CDR2 SQIVND (reference sequence). Trimming removed 5 bases at V and 7 bases at J, with 17 bases between. The CDR3 coding sequence is TGTGCCAGTAGTTATGTGGTGTTAGCCCATGAAGCTTTCTTT. Its protein is CASSYVVLAHEAFF.

The chain couples TRBV7-2 to TRBJ2-1; 9 nucleotides agree with TRBD2. Per the germline V gene, CDR1 is SGHTA and CDR2 is FQGNSA. The CDR3 is 15 amino acids. V was clipped by 4 bases and J by 3 bases; unmatched bases: 4. CDR3 in DNA: TGTGCCAGCAGCTGGGGGCGGGGGGGCTACAATGAGCAGTTCTTC. It yields the protein CASSWGRGGYNEQFF.

V usage is TRBV12-3 or TRBV12-4 and J usage is TRBJ1-1; maybe TRBD1 (6 bases). The V and J ends lost 2 bases and 4 bases respectively, with 8 bases between them. This CDR3 is built from 13 residues. The CDR3 is CASSLLQGTEAFF. The CDR3 region has the DNA TGTGCCAGCAGTTTATTACAGGGCACTGAAGCTTTCTTT.

The J gene is TRBJ1-6, the V gene TRBV7-6; 10 nucleotides align to TRBD1. Germline CDR1 reads SGHVS; CDR2 reads FNYEAQ. The CDR3 spans 15 residues. With V trimmed by 1 base and J by 10 bases, 4 bases remained unmatched. The CDR3 reads CASSLVGTGASPLHF. DNA of the CDR3: TGTGCCAGCAGCTTAGTCGGGACAGGGGCCTCACCCCTCCACTTT.

The gene calls are TRBV11-2 and TRBJ2-7; possibly TRBD1 for D (5 bases). The V end was cut by 2 bases, the J end by 2 bases, with 13 bases between. The CDR3 spans 15 residues. Per the germline V gene, CDR1 is SGHAT and CDR2 is FQNNGV. Here the CDR3 DNA reads TGTGCCAGCAGCTTATGGTCAGGGCTACCCTACGAGCAGTACTTC. It translates to CASSLWSGLPYEQYF.

The V call is TRBV6-6, the J call TRBJ1-3; D is undetermined. The CDR3 loop spans 14 amino acids. Trimming cost V 0 bases and J 8 bases, with 11 bases left between them. Germline CDR1 and CDR2: MNHNY and SVGAGI (reference sequence). Here the CDR3 DNA reads TGTGCCAGCAGTTACTCGACGGAGGAGGACACCATATATTTT. Translation: CASSYSTEEDTIYF.

This clone was counted once. The chain joins TRBV2 to TRBJ1-2, with TRBD1 matching over 7 bases. This CDR3 is 17 amino acids long. Germline V gene sequence: CDR1 SNHLY, CDR2 FYNNEI. Trimming cost V 2 bases and J 4 bases; bases outside gene matches: 13. The CDR3 protein is CASSENIPRWTGYGYTF. CDR3 bases: TGTGCCAGCAGTGAAAATATTCCCCGATGGACAGGCTATGGCTACACCTTC.

The V gene is TRBV15, the J gene TRBJ1-5; perhaps TRBD1 as D (6 bases). V lost 0 bases to trimming and J lost 3 bases, with 12 bases between them. The germline V gene has CDR1 LNHNV and CDR2 YYDKDF (reference sequence). This CDR3 region has 16 residues. The CDR3 nucleotides are TGTGCCACCAGCAGAGATTTCAGGGGAGACAATCAGCCCCAGCATTTT. Translation gives CATSRDFRGDNQPQHF. The full variable domain, its missing parts supplied by reference TRBV15 and TRBJ1-5, is DAMVIQNPRYQVTQFGKPVTLSCSQTLNHNVMYWYQQKSSQAPKLLFHYYDKDFNNEADTPDNFQSRRPNTSFCFLDIRSPGLGDTAMYLCATSRDFRGDNQPQHFGDGTRLSIL.

The chain has TRBV18 and TRBJ1-4; D is uncertain. This CDR3 spans 16 amino acids. Germline V gives CDR1 KGHSH, CDR2 LQKENI. Deletions cut 1 base from V and 5 bases from J, with 14 bases between. The DNA of the CDR3 is TGTGCCAGCTCACCACGTTTTTCAGGCGAAAATGAAAAACTGTTTTTT. Its protein product is CASSPRFSGENEKLFF.

This clone was counted only a few times. This chain uses TRBV4-1 with TRBJ1-2, with 7 nucleotides matching TRBD1. Trimming removed 1 base from V and 2 bases from J; junction bases left unmatched: 4. From germline, CDR1 is MGHRA and CDR2 YSYEKL. The CDR3 runs to 15 residues. CDR3 nucleotide sequence: TGCGCCAGCAGCCAAGGACCGGGACAGAACTATGGCTACACCTTC. It specifies CASSQGPGQNYGYTF.

The chain is built from TRBV5-6 and TRBJ2-7, with 9 bases matching TRBD1. The CDR3 has 15 amino acids. The junction had 4 bases not matched to a gene; V was cut back by 2 bases and J by 1 base. The V gene's germline CDR1 is SGHDT and CDR2 YYEEEE. The CDR3 DNA reads TGTGCCAGCAGCTTACAGGGGGCCTTATCCTACGAGCAGTACGTC. It encodes CASSLQGALSYEQYV.

This chain connects TRBV7-9 to TRBJ1-1, with D possibly matching TRBD1 (5 bases). Per germline, CDR1 SEHNR and CDR2 FQNEAQ (reference sequence). CDR3 length: 14 residues. Trimming left V 1 base short and J 6 bases short, with 12 bases between. The CDR3 bases are TGTGCCAGCAGCTTAGGGGAGGCGGGGGCTGAAGCTTTCTTT. Translating it yields CASSLGEAGAEAFF. The variable domain in full, with the rest retrieved from reference TRBV7-9 and TRBJ1-1, is DTGVSQNPRHKITKRGQNVTFRCDPISEHNRLYWYRQTLGQGPEFLTYFQNEAQLEKSRLLSDRFSAERPKGSFSTLEIQRTEQGDSAMYLCASSLGEAGAEAFFGQGTRLTVV.

The chain links TRBV2 to TRBJ1-6; no clear D gene. The germline CDR1 and CDR2 sequences are SNHLY and FYNNEI. The CDR3 runs 15 residues. Trimming shortened V by 1 base and J by 7 bases, and 11 bases separated the two germline ends. The CDR3 protein is CASSEGNGLNSPLHF. CDR3 nucleotides: TGTGCCAGCAGTGAAGGGAATGGACTAAATTCACCCCTCCACTTT.

The CDR3 spells CAITGQGRAGELFF. CDR3 DNA: TGTGCCATCACGGGACAGGGGAGGGCCGGGGAGCTGTTTTTT. V is TRBV2 and J is TRBJ2-2, with 10 bases aligning to TRBD1. The CDR3 has 14 amino acids. V trimming: 10 bases; J trimming: 6 bases; junction bases outside the gene matches: 8. Germline V CDR1 and CDR2: SNHLY, FYNNEI.

This clone appeared a few times. V gene TRBV9 combines with J gene TRBJ2-6, with 8 bases matching TRBD2. The CDR3 extends over 19 amino acids. Per the germline V gene, CDR1 is SGDLS and CDR2 is YYNGEE. The V segment lost 1 base and the J segment 0 bases; nucleotides outside the gene matches: 9. Here the CDR3 DNA reads TGTGCCAGCAGCGTAACGGGGAGCGGGGGTTACTCTGGGGCCAACGTCCTGACTTTC. Protein product: CASSVTGSGGYSGANVLTF.

The V gene is TRBV7-2, the J gene TRBJ1-1; D is unclear. With 1 base removed from V and 1 base from J, the gap between germline ends came to 7 bases. The CDR3 is 14 residues long. The V gene's germline CDR1 is SGHTA and CDR2 FQGNSA. CDR3 sequence reads: CASSLGQSNTEAFF. CDR3 bases: TGTGCCAGCAGCTTAGGGCAGTCGAACACTGAAGCTTTCTTT.

The chain carries TRBV7-9 and TRBJ2-7; 7 nucleotides agree with TRBD1. Per the germline V gene, CDR1 is SEHNR and CDR2 is FQNEAQ (reference sequence). This CDR3 is 15 amino acids long. V shed 0 bases, J shed 4 bases, and the junction held 6 bases outside the gene matches. The CDR3 loop reads CASSLAQGRNYEQYF. The CDR3 nucleotides read TGTGCCAGCAGCTTAGCACAGGGGCGCAATTACGAGCAGTACTTC.

V and J are TRBV29-1 and TRBJ2-2; TRBD2 matches at 8 bases. Germline V CDR1 and CDR2: SQVTM, ANQGSEA. V shed 4 bases, J shed 7 bases, and the junction held 2 bases outside the gene matches. The CDR3 consists of 12 residues. CDR3 sequence: CSVAGGGGELFF. As DNA, the CDR3 is TGCAGCGTTGCGGGAGGGGGCGGGGAGCTGTTTTTT.

The count of this clone is one. The CDR3 region has the DNA TGTGCCAGCTCGGGAAGAAACACCATATATTTT. Its protein product is CASSGRNTIYF. This chain connects TRBV6-5 to TRBJ1-3; no definite D call. There are 11 residues in the CDR3. The germline V and J ends were trimmed by 8 bases and 5 bases, with 7 bases remaining between them. The germline V gene encodes CDR1 MNHEY and CDR2 SVGAGI.

This chain connects TRBV10-2 to TRBJ2-3, with 8 nucleotides matching TRBD1. V dropped 6 bases and J dropped 5; count of bases not matched to a gene: 7. CDR3 length: 14 amino acids. CDR1 WSHSY and CDR2 SAAADI come from the germline V gene. CDR3 DNA sequence: TGCGCCAGCAGCAAGGACAGGGTTGTAGATACGCAGTATTTT. It encodes CASSKDRVVDTQYF.

The CDR3 reads CASSLGAFLHF. The CDR3 DNA follows: TGTGCCAGCAGTTTAGGGGCGTTCCTCCACTTT. The genes are TRBV27 and TRBJ1-6; perhaps TRBD1 as D (5 bases). Trimming took off 2 bases at V and 15 bases at J, with 8 bases between the two ends. Germline CDR1 and CDR2: MNHEY and SMNVEV (reference sequence). CDR3 length: 11 residues.

The CDR3 region is CASSLVGGAGHQETQYF. Here the CDR3 DNA reads TGTGCCAGCAGCTTAGTAGGGGGGGCAGGGCACCAAGAGACCCAGTACTTC. The J gene is TRBJ2-5, the V gene TRBV7-6, with D perhaps TRBD2 (7 bases). Trimming left V 1 base short and J 0 bases short, with 15 bases between. This CDR3 spans 17 amino acids. Germline assignment: CDR1 SGHVS and CDR2 FNYEAQ. Using reference TRBV7-6 and TRBJ2-5 for the parts outside the CDR3, the full variable domain is GAGVSQSPRYKVTKRGQDVALRCDPISGHVSLYWYRQALGQGPEFLTYFNYEAQQDKSGLPNDRFSAERPEGSISTLTIQRTEQRDSAMYRCASSLVGGAGHQETQYFGPGTRLLVL.